This T cell receptor beta chain was recorded in a study of early T cells in non-severe SARS-CoV-2 infection. V was clipped by 6 bases and J by 0 bases, with 12 bases between them. This CDR3 has 15 amino acids. TCRdb reprocessed the 5' RACE reads with MiXCR, giving one entry per CDR3 protein. The table lists some 62,000 distinct CDR3 sequences, more than 9% of them singletons, with less than 1.5% in the top ten. In its sample, this clonotype was seen a few times. The chain recombines TRBV12-3 or TRBV12-4 with TRBJ1-3; no reliable D call. The sequenced material came from whole blood. The TCR was taken from an adult who was a healthcare worker with PCR-confirmed SARS-CoV-2 infection or an uninfected control (not recorded which). The CDR3 here is CASSLRWSSGNTIYF. The CDR3 DNA is TGTGCCAGCAGCTTAAGGTGGAGCTCTGGAAACACCATATATTTT.